This TCR beta chain was retrieved from a study of molecular identifiers for immune sequencing clone quantification. Study results and limitations: Underestimated sizes of highly expanded clones could result from identical TCR molecules that share a barcode. Among effectors, clones above 20 RNA copies held over 99% of molecules; among naive cells, under 1%.

CDR1 and CDR2 (germline): ENHRY, SYGVKD. V was clipped by 6 bases and J by 5 bases; unmatched bases: 6. The CDR3 has 13 amino acids. Sorted naive CD8 T cells were those defined as CD8+CD4-CCR7+CD45RA+. With listed TCR primers and previously described methods, bulk TCR libraries were prepared. TCRdb used MiXCR to reprocess the PCR reads, holding one entry per CDR3 protein. The data show hundreds of thousands of distinct CDR3 sequences, with roughly 23% seen just once and about 0.84% held by the top ten. This clonotype showed up many times. Its antigen is as yet unknown. Sequenced material: naive CD8+ T cells from blood, with Jurkat cell RNA spiked in. The subset denotes: FACS-sorted CD8+CD4-CCR7+CD45RA+ naive T cells. The sequence was obtained from a human donor in good health. Some libraries in this study had Jurkat cell RNA spiked in. The genes are TRBV10-3 and TRBJ2-7; 8 bases are a match to TRBD1. CDR3 coding DNA: TGTGCCATCAGCGCCACAGGGGGAGACGAGCAGTACTTC. Translated, it gives CAISATGGDEQYF.